This T cell receptor beta chain was captured by sequencing in a study of blood T cell repertoires in COVID-19. Looking at the study overall: Collection of acute and convalescent COVID-19 samples took place in the United States, Italy and Spain.

Authors' data handling: Amplification from reference gene primers served as the basis for estimated nucleated cell counts. Method: immunoSEQ multiplex PCR; TCRdb's copy keeps in-frame clones and lacks some. That table gives V, J and clone size, and the DNA gave D and trimming. This table holds roughly 250,000 clones, around 90% found once. Germline V gives CDR1 LGHDT, CDR2 YNNKEL (reference sequence). The CDR3 loop spans 15 amino acids. Deletions cut 4 bases from V and 2 bases from J, with 11 bases between. The TCR originated in a woman aged 40 to 50 who had recovered from COVID-19. The source material was peripheral blood. The chain links TRBV3-1 (or the pseudogene TRBV3-2) to TRBJ2-2; D might be TRBD2 (6 bases). The CDR3 DNA reads as TGTGCCAGCAGCCGAGGAACTAGCAACACCGGGGAGCTGTTTTTT. Translating it yields CASSRGTSNTGELFF.